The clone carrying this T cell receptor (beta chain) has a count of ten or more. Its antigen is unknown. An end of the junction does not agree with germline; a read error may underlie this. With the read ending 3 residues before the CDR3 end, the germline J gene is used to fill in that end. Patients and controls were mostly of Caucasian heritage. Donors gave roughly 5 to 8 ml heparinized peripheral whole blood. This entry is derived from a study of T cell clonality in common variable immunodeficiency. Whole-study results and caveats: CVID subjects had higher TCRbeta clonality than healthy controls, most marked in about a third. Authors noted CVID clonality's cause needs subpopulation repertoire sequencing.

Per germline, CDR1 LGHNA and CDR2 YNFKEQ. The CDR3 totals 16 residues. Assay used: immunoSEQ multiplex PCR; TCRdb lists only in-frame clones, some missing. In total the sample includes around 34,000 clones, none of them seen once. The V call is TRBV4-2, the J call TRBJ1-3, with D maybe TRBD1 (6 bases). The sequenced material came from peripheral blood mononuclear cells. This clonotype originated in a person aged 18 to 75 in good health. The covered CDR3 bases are TGCGCCAGCAGCCAAGAACAGGGAACCGCTGGAAACACC. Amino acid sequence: CASSQEQGTAGNT. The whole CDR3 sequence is CASSQEQGTAGNTIYF.